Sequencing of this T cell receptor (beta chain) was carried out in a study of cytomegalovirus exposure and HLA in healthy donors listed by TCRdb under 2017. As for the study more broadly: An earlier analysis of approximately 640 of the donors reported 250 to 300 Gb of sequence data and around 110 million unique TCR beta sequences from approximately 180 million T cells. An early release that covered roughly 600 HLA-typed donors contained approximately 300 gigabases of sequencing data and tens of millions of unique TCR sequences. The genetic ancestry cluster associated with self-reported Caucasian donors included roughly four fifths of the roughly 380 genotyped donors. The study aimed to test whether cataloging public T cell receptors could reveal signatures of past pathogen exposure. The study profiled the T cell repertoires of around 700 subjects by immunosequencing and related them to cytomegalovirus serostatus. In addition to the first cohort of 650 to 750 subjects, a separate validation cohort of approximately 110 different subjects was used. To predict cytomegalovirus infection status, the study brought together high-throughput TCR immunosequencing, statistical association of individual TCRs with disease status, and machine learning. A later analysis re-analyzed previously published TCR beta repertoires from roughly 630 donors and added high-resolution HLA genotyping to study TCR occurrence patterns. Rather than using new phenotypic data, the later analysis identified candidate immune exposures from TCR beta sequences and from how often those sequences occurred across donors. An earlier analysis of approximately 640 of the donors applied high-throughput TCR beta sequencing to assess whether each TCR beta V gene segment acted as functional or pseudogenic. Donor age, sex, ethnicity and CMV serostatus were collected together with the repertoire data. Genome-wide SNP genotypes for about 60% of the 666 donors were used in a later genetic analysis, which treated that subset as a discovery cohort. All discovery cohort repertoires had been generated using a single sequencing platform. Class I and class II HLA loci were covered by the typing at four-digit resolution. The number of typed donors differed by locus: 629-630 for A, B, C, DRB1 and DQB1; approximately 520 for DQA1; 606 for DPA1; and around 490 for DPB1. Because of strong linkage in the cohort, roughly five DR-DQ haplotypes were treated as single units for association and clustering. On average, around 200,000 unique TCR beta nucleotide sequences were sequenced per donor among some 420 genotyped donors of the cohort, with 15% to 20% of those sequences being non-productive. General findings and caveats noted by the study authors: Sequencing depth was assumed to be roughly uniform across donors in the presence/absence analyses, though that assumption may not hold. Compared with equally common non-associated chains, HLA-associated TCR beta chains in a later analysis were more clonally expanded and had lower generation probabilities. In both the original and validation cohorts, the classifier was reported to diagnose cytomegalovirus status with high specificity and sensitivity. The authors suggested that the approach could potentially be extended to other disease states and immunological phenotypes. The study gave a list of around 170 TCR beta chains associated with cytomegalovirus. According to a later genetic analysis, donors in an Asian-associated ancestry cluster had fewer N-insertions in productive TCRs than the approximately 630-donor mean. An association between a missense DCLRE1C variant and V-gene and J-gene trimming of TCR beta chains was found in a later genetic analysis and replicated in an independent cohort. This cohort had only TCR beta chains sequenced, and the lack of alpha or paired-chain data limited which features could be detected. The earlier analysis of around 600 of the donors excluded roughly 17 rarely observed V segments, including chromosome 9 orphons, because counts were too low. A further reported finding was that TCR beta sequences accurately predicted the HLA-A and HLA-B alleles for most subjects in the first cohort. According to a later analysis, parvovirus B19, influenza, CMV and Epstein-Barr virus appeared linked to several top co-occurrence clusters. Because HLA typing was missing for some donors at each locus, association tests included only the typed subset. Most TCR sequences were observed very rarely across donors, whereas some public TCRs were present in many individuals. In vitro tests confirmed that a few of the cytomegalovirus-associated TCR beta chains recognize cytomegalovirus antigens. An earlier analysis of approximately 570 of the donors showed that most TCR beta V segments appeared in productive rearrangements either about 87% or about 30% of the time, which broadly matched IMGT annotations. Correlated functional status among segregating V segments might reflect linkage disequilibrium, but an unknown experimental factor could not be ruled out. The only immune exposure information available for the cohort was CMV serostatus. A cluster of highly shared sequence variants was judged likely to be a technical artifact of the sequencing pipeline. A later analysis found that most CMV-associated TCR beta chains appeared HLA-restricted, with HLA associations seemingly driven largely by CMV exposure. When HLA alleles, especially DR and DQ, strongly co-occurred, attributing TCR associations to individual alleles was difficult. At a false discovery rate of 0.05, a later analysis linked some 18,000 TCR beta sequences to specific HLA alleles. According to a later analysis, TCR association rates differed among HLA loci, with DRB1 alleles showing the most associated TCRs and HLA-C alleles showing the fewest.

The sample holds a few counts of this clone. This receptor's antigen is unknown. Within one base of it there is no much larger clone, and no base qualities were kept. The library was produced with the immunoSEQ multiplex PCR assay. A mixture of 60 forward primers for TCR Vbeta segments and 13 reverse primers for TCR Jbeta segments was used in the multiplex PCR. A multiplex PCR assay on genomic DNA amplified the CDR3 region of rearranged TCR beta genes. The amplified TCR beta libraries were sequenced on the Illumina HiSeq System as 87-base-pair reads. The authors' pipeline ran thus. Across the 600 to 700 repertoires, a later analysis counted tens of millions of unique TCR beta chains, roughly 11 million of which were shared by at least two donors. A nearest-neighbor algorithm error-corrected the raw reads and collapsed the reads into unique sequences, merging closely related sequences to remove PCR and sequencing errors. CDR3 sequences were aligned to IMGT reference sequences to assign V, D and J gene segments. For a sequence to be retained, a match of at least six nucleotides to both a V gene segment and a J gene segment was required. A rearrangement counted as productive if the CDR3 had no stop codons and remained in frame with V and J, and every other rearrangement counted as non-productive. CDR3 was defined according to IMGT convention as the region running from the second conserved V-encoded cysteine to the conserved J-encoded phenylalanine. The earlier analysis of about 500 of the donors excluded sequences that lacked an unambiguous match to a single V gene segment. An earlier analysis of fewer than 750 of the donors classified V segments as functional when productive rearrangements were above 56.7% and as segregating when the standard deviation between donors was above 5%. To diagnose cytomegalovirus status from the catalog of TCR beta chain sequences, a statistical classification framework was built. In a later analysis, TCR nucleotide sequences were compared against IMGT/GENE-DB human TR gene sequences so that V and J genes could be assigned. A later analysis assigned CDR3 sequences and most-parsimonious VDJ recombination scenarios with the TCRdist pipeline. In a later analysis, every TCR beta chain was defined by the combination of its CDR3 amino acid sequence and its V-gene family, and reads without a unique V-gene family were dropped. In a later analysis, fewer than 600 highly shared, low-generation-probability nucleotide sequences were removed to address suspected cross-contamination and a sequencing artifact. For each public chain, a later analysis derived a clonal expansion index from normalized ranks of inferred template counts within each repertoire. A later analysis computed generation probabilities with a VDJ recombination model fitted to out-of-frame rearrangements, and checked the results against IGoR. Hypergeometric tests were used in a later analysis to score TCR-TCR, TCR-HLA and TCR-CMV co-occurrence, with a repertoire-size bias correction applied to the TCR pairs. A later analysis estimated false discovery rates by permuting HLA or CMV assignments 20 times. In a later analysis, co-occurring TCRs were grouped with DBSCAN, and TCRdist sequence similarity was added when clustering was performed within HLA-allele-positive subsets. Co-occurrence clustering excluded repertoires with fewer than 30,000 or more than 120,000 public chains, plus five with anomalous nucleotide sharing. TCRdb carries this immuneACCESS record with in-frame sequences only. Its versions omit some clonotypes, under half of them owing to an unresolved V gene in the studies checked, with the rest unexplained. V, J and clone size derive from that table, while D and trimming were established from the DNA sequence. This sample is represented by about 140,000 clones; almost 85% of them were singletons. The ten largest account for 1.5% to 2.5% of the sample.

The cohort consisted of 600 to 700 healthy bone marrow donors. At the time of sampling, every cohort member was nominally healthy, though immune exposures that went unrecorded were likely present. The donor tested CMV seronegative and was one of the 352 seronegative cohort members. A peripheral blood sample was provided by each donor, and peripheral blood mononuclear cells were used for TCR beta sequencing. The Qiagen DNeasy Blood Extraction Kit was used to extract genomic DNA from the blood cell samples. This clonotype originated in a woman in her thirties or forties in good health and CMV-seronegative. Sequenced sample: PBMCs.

The CDR3: CASRAAGINQPQHF. The DNA sequence is given as TGTGCCAGCCGAGCGGCCGGAATCAATCAGCCCCAGCATTTT. This receptor chain uses TRBV27 and TRBJ1-5; the D gene cannot be resolved reliably. The trim is 8 bases for V and 3 bases for J, with a gap of 14 bases between the germline ends. The CDR3 spans 14 residues, from the cysteine through the phenylalanine. Left in the record is the CDR3 DNA by itself, 42 bases read in frame from the first base. The germline V gene (reference sequence) provides CDR1 MNHEY and CDR2 SMNVEV.